The 10 T cell receptor beta chains presented below share a single source sample, sequenced in a study of blood T cells in healthy people across ages (dated by TCRdb to between 2015 and 2017). Library preparation employed 5' RACE. TCRdb records Illumina HiSeq 2500 as the sequencer. The second PCR ran for roughly 7 to 12 cycles and used a J-beta primer mix along with a sample-barcoded 5' primer. TCRdb's own reprocessing of the public reads used fastp at Q25 and MiXCR and kept productive beta chains. For every CDR3 protein sequence, its rows merge into one entry that carries the most common genes and DNA. Present in this sample are some 800,000 distinct CDR3 sequences, about 42% of which were seen just once. The top ten hold approximately 20% of the sample. The sequenced sample was blood. The receptor set was obtained from a man in his fifties or sixties in good health.

This clonotype was seen a handful of times. The chain recombines TRBV10-2 with TRBJ2-7; no clear D. CDR3 length equals 11 residues. The germline V and J ends were trimmed by 6 bases and 5 bases, with 8 bases remaining between them. The germline CDR1 and CDR2 sequences are WSHSY and SAAADI. Written as DNA, the CDR3 is TGCGCCAGCAGCCAAAGAAACGAGCAGTACTTC. Translation: CASSQRNEQYF.

This clonotype turned up a few times. The CDR3 DNA sequence: TGTGCCAGCAGCTTACGGGGGACCTTCAACACCGGGGAGCTGTTTTTT. Translated: CASSLRGTFNTGELFF. The V call is TRBV11-1, the J call TRBJ2-2; perhaps TRBD2 as D (6 bases). The CDR3 has 16 residues. Germline assignment: CDR1 SGHAT and CDR2 FQDESV (reference sequence). Trimming cost V 2 bases and J 2 bases, with 12 bases left between them.

J is TRBJ1-1 and V is TRBV28, with a possible D match to TRBD1 (5 bases). The CDR3 has 13 residues. Germline V CDR1 and CDR2: MDHEN, SYDVKM. The V end was cut by 6 bases, the J end by 0 bases, with 8 bases between. CDR3 amino acids: CASRQQVNTEAFF. In DNA form, the CDR3 reads TGTGCCAGCAGACAACAGGTGAACACTGAAGCTTTCTTT.

CDR3 bases: TGCGCCAGCAGCCAAGGAGGGGGTAGCAATCAGCCCCAGCATTTT. Encoded protein: CASSQGGGSNQPQHF. This sequence joins TRBV4-1 and TRBJ1-5, with D perhaps TRBD1 (6 bases). With 1 base removed from V and 0 bases from J, the gap between germline ends came to 7 bases. There are 15 residues in the CDR3. The V gene's germline CDR1 is MGHRA and CDR2 YSYEKL.

This clonotype was seen ten or more times. This rearrangement joins TRBV12-3 or TRBV12-4 to TRBJ1-1, with D uncertain. This CDR3 region has 12 residues. The V end lost 2 bases, the J end lost 2 bases, and 3 bases lay between the germline ends. Here the CDR3 reads CASSLPNTEAFF. The DNA of the CDR3 is TGTGCCAGCAGTTTACCCAACACTGAAGCTTTCTTT.

The genes are TRBV5-6 and TRBJ2-3, with TRBD1 matching 11 bases. Trimming cost V 0 bases and J 4 bases; bases outside gene matches: 4. Looked up from germline, CDR1 is SGHDT and CDR2 is YYEEEE. This CDR3 contains 16 residues. The CDR3 coding sequence is TGTGCCAGCAGCTTGGGCTTGGGACAGGGGGCAGATACGCAGTATTTT. It specifies CASSLGLGQGADTQYF.

Details on this clonotype: One base away lies a much larger clone, so this may be a sequencing read error. V is TRBV29-1 and J is TRBJ2-7, with 7 bases fitting TRBD1. V lost 4 bases, J lost 7 bases, and 10 bases stayed unmatched. The CDR3 is 13 residues long. CDR1 is SQVTM, CDR2 ANQGSEA, per germline. The CDR3 nucleotides read TGCAGCGTTGGACAGGGCTTGGTGTTTGAGCAGTACTTC. Residues: CSVGQGLVFEQYF.

The chain is built from TRBV28 and TRBJ2-7; TRBD1 matches 9 bases. This CDR3 has 15 amino acids. The V segment lost 3 bases and the J segment 2 bases; nucleotides outside the gene matches: 5. Germline assignment: CDR1 MDHEN and CDR2 SYDVKM. The CDR3 region has the DNA TGTGCCAGCAGTTTTGAGGGACAGGGCCCCTACGAGCAGTACTTC. Translation gives CASSFEGQGPYEQYF.

This sequence joins TRBV7-9 and TRBJ2-5, with D unclear. The CDR3 extends over 14 amino acids. Germline lookup yields CDR1 SEHNR and CDR2 FQNEAQ (reference sequence). The V and J ends lost 1 base and 1 base respectively, with 7 bases between them. Here the CDR3 reads CASSLEYSQETQYF. In nucleotides, the CDR3 is TGTGCCAGCAGCTTAGAATACAGCCAAGAGACCCAGTACTTC.

This clonotype was recorded a few times. This chain connects TRBV6-1 to TRBJ2-5; 9 positions agree with TRBD1. CDR1 is MNHNS, CDR2 SASEGT, per germline. The CDR3 sequence is 16 residues long. Trimming cost V 4 bases and J 7 bases; bases outside gene matches: 13. The CDR3 region is CASSVNVWTGAATQYF. As DNA, the CDR3 is TGTGCCAGCAGTGTGAATGTCTGGACAGGGGCAGCGACCCAGTACTTC.